These 2 T cell receptor beta chains were all obtained from the same sample, sequenced in a study of breast tumors, draining lymph nodes, adjacent tissues. Breast cancer patients provided tissue from their axillary draining lymph nodes. Using its own MiXCR run on the multiplex PCR reads, TCRdb lists one record per CDR3 protein. The repertoire holds 170,000 or so distinct CDR3 sequences, with approximately 30% as singletons. Input material: axillary lymph node tissue. All receptors come from a female donor with breast cancer. Some clones in this sample may be carry-over from other donors' samples.

In its sample, this clonotype was seen many times. V and J are TRBV5-5 and TRBJ2-3; 9 nucleotides match TRBD2. V lost 2 bases to trimming and J lost 2 bases; unmatched junction nucleotides: 3. Germline V lookup: CDR1 SGHKS, CDR2 YYEKEE (reference sequence). The CDR3 is made up of 15 amino acids. The CDR3 sequence: CASSFQREVTDTQYF. The CDR3 nucleotides read TGTGCCAGCAGCTTCCAGCGGGAGGTCACAGATACGCAGTATTTT. Full variable domain (rest looked up from reference TRBV5-5 and TRBJ2-3): DAGVTQSPTHLIKTRGQQVTLRCSPISGHKSVSWYQQVLGQGPQFIFQYYEKEERGRGNFPDRFSARQFPNYSSELNVNALLLGDSALYLCASSFQREVTDTQYFGPGTRLTVL.

The chain couples TRBV7-3 to TRBJ2-5; 7 nucleotides agree with TRBD1. Germline CDR1 is SGHTA and CDR2 is FQGTGA. This CDR3 region has 15 residues. V lost 5 bases to trimming and J lost 4 bases; unmatched junction nucleotides: 10. CDR3 region: CASSREGGGVETQYF. The CDR3 bases are TGTGCCAGCAGCCGGGAAGGGGGCGGCGTAGAGACCCAGTACTTC.